The TCR beta chain described here comes from a study of response to subunit inactivated influenza vaccine. Findings and caveats of the study: Authors proposed each seasonal influenza vaccination draws in few new T cells.

About this clonotype itself: Antigen: not known. At one end the junction does not follow the germline gene, possibly because of a read error.

TCRdb reanalysed the RT-PCR reads using MiXCR and keeps one entry per CDR3 protein. The sample contains over 400,000 distinct CDR3 sequences, 10% to 15% of which appear only once. This CDR3 contains 14 residues. Germline V gene lookup returns CDR1 LGHDT and CDR2 YNNKEL (reference sequence). Sequenced here: PBMCs from blood, sampled 40 to 50 days after vaccination. This receptor was taken from a man aged 50-59 years who received an inactivated influenza vaccine. The chain recombines TRBV3-1 with TRBJ1-2; maybe TRBD1 (6 bases). This CDR3 is CAGSQDSAYYGYTF. The CDR3 coding sequence is TGTGCCGGCAGCCAGGACAGCGCCTACTATGGCTACACCTTC.